Following are 12 T cell receptor beta chains from one sample sequenced in a study of blood T cell repertoires in COVID-19. Clones were read by immunoSEQ multiplex PCR, and TCRdb kept only the in-frame ones, dropping some. The sample includes about 39,000 clones, 85% to 95% of them seen just once. The sequenced sample was peripheral blood. These receptors came from a human donor with active COVID-19. The donor label of this sample is uncertain.

The chain recombines TRBV5-6 with TRBJ2-5; tentative D call: TRBD1 (6 bases). From germline, CDR1 is SGHDT and CDR2 YYEEEE. V was trimmed by 0 bases and J by 6 bases, leaving 21 bases between them. The CDR3 length is 17 residues. DNA of the CDR3: TGTGCCAGCAGCTTGGTGGCAGGGGACCTTCTTACGAAGACCCAGTACTTC. It translates to CASSLVAGDLLTKTQYF.

This chain uses TRBV7-9 with TRBJ2-1, with D tentatively TRBD2 (5 bases). Trimming stripped 3 bases from V and 8 bases from J, with 17 bases between. Germline-derived CDR1 and CDR2 are SEHNR and FQNEAQ (reference sequence). This CDR3 is 15 amino acids long. The CDR3 loop is CASSFSRTRGDEQFF. CDR3 DNA: TGTGCCAGCAGCTTCAGCAGAACTAGAGGCGATGAGCAGTTCTTC.

In its sample, this clone was seen once. V is TRBV11-2 and J is TRBJ2-7; 7 bases align to TRBD2. Trimming at V came to 5 bases and at J to 5 bases, leaving 15 bases not matched to a gene. The germline V gene has CDR1 SGHAT and CDR2 FQNNGV. This CDR3 comprises 16 residues. In DNA, the CDR3 is TGTGCCAGCAGCCCTCAGGGTCAGCGGGGCGGTAACGAGCAGTACTTC. Translation gives CASSPQGQRGGNEQYF.

This clone was observed once. The rearrangement links TRBV27 to TRBJ2-3, with a weak D call TRBD2 (7 bases). Germline V lookup: CDR1 MNHEY, CDR2 SMNVEV (reference sequence). Trimming removed 10 bases from V and 3 bases from J, with 26 bases in between. This CDR3 region has 17 residues. The chain's CDR3 is CATRRARGQTWTDTQYF. DNA for the CDR3: TGTGCCACGCGCCGGGCGCGGGGGCAGACTTGGACAGATACGCAGTATTTT.

The chain is built from TRBV19 and TRBJ1-1, with 10 bases lining up with TRBD1. The J segment lost 1 base and the V segment lost 7 bases, leaving 6 bases of the junction unmatched. The CDR3 loop spans 15 amino acids. Germline loops: CDR1 LNHDA, CDR2 SQIVND (reference sequence). The CDR3, as DNA: TGTGCCAGTACCGACAGGGGGCGCGCGAACACTGAAGCTTTCTTT. This gives the protein CASTDRGRANTEAFF.

The chain employs TRBV7-9 and TRBJ2-7, with D maybe TRBD1 (6 bases). This CDR3 spans 15 amino acids. Germline V gene data show CDR1 as SEHNR and CDR2 as FQNEAQ (reference sequence). With 2 bases removed from V and 3 bases from J, the gap between germline ends came to 14 bases. The CDR3 sequence: CASSLPSAGVYEQYF. The CDR3 DNA reads TGTGCCAGCAGCTTACCCTCAGCAGGGGTCTACGAGCAGTACTTC. The full variable domain, with the rest looked up from reference TRBV7-9 and TRBJ2-7, is DTGVSQNPRHKITKRGQNVTFRCDPISEHNRLYWYRQTLGQGPEFLTYFQNEAQLEKSRLLSDRFSAERPKGSFSTLEIQRTEQGDSAMYLCASSLPSAGVYEQYFGPGTRLTVT.

The chain links TRBV6-5 to TRBJ2-7, with 7 bases matching TRBD1. CDR3 length: 11 amino acids. Germline V lookup: CDR1 MNHEY, CDR2 SVGAGI. Trimming removed 6 bases from V and 10 bases from J; junction bases left unmatched: 6. CDR3 sequence (DNA): TGTGCCAGCAGAGGACAGGTATCTCAGTACTTC. This codes for CASRGQVSQYF.

V and J are TRBV7-2 and TRBJ2-2; 8 nucleotides agree with TRBD1. The germline V gene has CDR1 SGHTA and CDR2 FQGNSA. V gave up 5 bases and J gave up 5 bases; unmatched junction bases: 10. The CDR3 consists of 16 residues. CDR3 DNA sequence: TGTGCCAGCAGCGTTAATCCAGGGGGCTATACCGGGGAGCTGTTTTTT. This encodes CASSVNPGGYTGELFF.

V gene TRBV4-1 combines with J gene TRBJ2-2, with 9 bases matching TRBD2. The germline V gene has CDR1 MGHRA and CDR2 YSYEKL. This CDR3 has 17 amino acids. Germline trimming cut 3 bases from V and 7 bases from J; bases unmatched to any gene: 12. CDR3 coding DNA: TGCGCCAGCAGCCAGCTTGGTGCGGGGGGGCCCGGCGGGGAGCTGTTTTTT. Encoded protein: CASSQLGAGGPGGELFF.

The chain recombines TRBV18 with TRBJ2-7; 8 nucleotides match TRBD1. Germline CDR1 reads KGHSH; CDR2 reads LQKENI. Trimming removed 3 bases from V and 2 bases from J; junction bases left unmatched: 9. The CDR3 totals 16 residues. CDR3: CASSPGGLTGAYEQYF. Here the CDR3 DNA reads TGTGCCAGCTCACCGGGGGGTTTGACAGGGGCCTACGAGCAGTACTTC.

The genes are TRBV11-3 and TRBJ2-5, with 9 nucleotides matching TRBD2. The V gene end was trimmed by 2 bases and the J gene end by 4 bases; junction bases not matched to a gene: 11. Germline V gives CDR1 SGHNT, CDR2 YENEEA. The CDR3 sequence is 17 residues long. This CDR3 reads CASSLRRAGGTPETQYF. The DNA for the CDR3 is TGTGCCAGCAGCTTACGACGGGCGGGAGGGACCCCAGAGACCCAGTACTTC.

This clone is a singleton in its sample. The V gene is TRBV6-5, the J gene TRBJ1-1, with 7 nucleotides matching TRBD1. V shed 6 bases, J shed 5 bases, and the junction held 9 bases outside the gene matches. The germline V gene encodes CDR1 MNHEY and CDR2 SVGAGI. The CDR3 has 14 amino acids. The CDR3 coding sequence is TGTGCCAGCAGCCTACAGGGGTTGGGAACTGAAGCTTTCTTT. It translates to CASSLQGLGTEAFF.